This entry lists 12 T cell receptor beta chains sequenced from one sample in a study of OX40 agonist ivuxolimab in advanced cancers. Library construction relied on the immunoSEQ multiplex PCR assay. The table was pulled from immuneACCESS by TCRdb, which kept in-frame rearrangements only. Such tables lose some clones; where checked, under half of the loss comes from unresolved V genes, and the rest has no known cause. Present in this sample are 50,000 to 65,000 clones, approximately 91% of which were seen just once. 18% of the sample rests with the top ten. This sample comprised CD4+ or CD8+ T cells sorted from blood, obtained in a trial of the OX40 agonist ivuxolimab. The receptor source for this set is an adult with an advanced solid tumor such as melanoma, head and neck, liver or kidney cancer.

This chain uses TRBV5-4 with TRBJ2-5, with D possibly matching TRBD2 (7 bases). Trimming shortened V by 3 bases and J by 0 bases, and 15 bases separated the two germline ends. Germline lookup yields CDR1 SGHNT and CDR2 YYREEE (reference sequence). CDR3 length equals 16 residues. The CDR3: CASSSGLGQYQETQYF. The CDR3 DNA reads TGTGCCAGCAGCTCCGGACTAGGACAGTACCAAGAGACCCAGTACTTC.

This chain connects TRBV19 to TRBJ2-7; D is perhaps TRBD1 (7 bases). Germline CDR1 is LNHDA and CDR2 is SQIVND (reference sequence). The V end lost 3 bases, the J end lost 5 bases, and 17 bases lay between the germline ends. The CDR3 spans 15 residues. The CDR3 here is CASSMKAGGIHEQYF. CDR3 in DNA: TGTGCCAGTAGTATGAAGGCAGGGGGGATCCACGAGCAGTACTTC.

The chain's CDR3 is CASRWEGQGIHEQYF. The CDR3 DNA reads TGTGCCAGCAGGTGGGAAGGACAGGGGATTCATGAGCAGTACTTC. The chain employs TRBV28 and TRBJ2-7; 9 nucleotides align to TRBD1. The CDR3 is made up of 15 amino acids. Germline assignment: CDR1 MDHEN and CDR2 SYDVKM. V gave up 6 bases and J gave up 7 bases; unmatched junction bases: 13.

This clone has a single count. The rearrangement uses TRBV28 and TRBJ1-4, with D possibly matching TRBD1 (5 bases). The V end lost 2 bases, the J end lost 7 bases, and 20 bases lay between the germline ends. Germline lookup yields CDR1 MDHEN and CDR2 SYDVKM. This CDR3 comprises 17 residues. The CDR3 region has the DNA TGTGCCAGCAGTTTAGCCTCGGGGGTAGACCCCGCTGAAAAACTGTTTTTT. It is translated as CASSLASGVDPAEKLFF.

J is TRBJ2-3 and V is TRBV5-4; 10 positions match TRBD2. CDR3 length equals 16 residues. Trimming at V came to 1 base and at J to 6 bases, leaving 8 bases not matched to a gene. Germline V CDR1 and CDR2: SGHNT, YYREEE (reference sequence). CDR3 DNA: TGTGCCAGCAGCTTGAATGTGGGACTAGCGTGGGATACGCAGTATTTT. It translates to CASSLNVGLAWDTQYF.

The V gene is TRBV5-6, the J gene TRBJ1-1; D might be TRBD1 (5 bases). V lost 4 bases and J lost 6, with 16 bases in between. The CDR3 is 14 residues long. Germline lookup yields CDR1 SGHDT and CDR2 YYEEEE. DNA of the CDR3: TGTGCCAGCAGCCACAGGACGGGAACGGCTGAAGCTTTCTTT. It codes for CASSHRTGTAEAFF. The full variable domain, with the rest looked up from reference TRBV5-6 and TRBJ1-1, is DAGVTQSPTHLIKTRGQQVTLRCSPKSGHDTVSWYQQALGQGPQFIFQYYEEEERQRGNFPDRFSGHQFPNYSSELNVNALLLGDSALYLCASSHRTGTAEAFFGQGTRLTVV.

This chain joins TRBV2 and TRBJ2-1; D is undetermined. This CDR3 is 14 amino acids long. V shed 7 bases and J shed 2 bases, with 12 bases lying between them. Germline CDR1 is SNHLY and CDR2 is FYNNEI. CDR3 sequence reads: CASTPNAAYNEQFF. In DNA form, the CDR3 reads TGTGCCAGCACCCCGAACGCTGCCTACAATGAGCAGTTCTTC.

This chain connects TRBV5-4 to TRBJ1-1; 7 positions agree with TRBD1. This CDR3 has 13 amino acids. Losses at the gene ends were 6 bases for V and 5 bases for J; bases not matched to a gene: 7. The germline V gene encodes CDR1 SGHNT and CDR2 YYREEE (reference sequence). The CDR3 DNA follows: TGTGCCAGCATCTACAGGGGTGGTACTGAAGCTTTCTTT. Translated: CASIYRGGTEAFF.

J is TRBJ2-3 and V is TRBV5-1; TRBD2 matches 14 bases. The CDR3 extends over 18 amino acids. V shed 7 bases and J 0 bases; nucleotides not matched to a gene: 10. Per the germline V gene, CDR1 is SGHRS and CDR2 is YFSETQ. The CDR3 spells CASRPGLAGVTSTDTQYF. The CDR3, as DNA: TGCGCCAGCCGTCCGGGACTAGCGGGAGTCACTAGCACAGATACGCAGTATTTT.

The chain recombines TRBV7-2 with TRBJ2-7; D gene uncertain. CDR3 length: 12 residues. V lost 5 bases, J lost 2 bases, and 7 bases lay in between. Germline V lookup: CDR1 SGHTA, CDR2 FQGNSA. This CDR3 is CASSADPYEQYF. The CDR3 DNA reads TGTGCCAGCAGCGCAGATCCCTACGAGCAGTACTTC.

The chain recombines TRBV9 with TRBJ2-2; 7 bases line up with TRBD1. This CDR3 is built from 14 residues. The V gene's germline CDR1 is SGDLS and CDR2 YYNGEE. The V gene end was trimmed by 3 bases and the J gene end by 7 bases; junction bases not matched to a gene: 6. The CDR3 DNA follows: TGTGCCAGCAGCGCCACAGGGGCGGGCGGGGAGCTGTTTTTT. Amino acids: CASSATGAGGELFF.

For the CDR3, the DNA is TGTGCCAGCAGTTTATCGGGGTGGCGACAAGAGACCCAGTACTTC. Its protein is CASSLSGWRQETQYF. The chain recombines TRBV27 with TRBJ2-5; D is unclear. The V and J ends lost 0 bases and 2 bases respectively, with 10 bases between them. Germline V gives CDR1 MNHEY, CDR2 SMNVEV (reference sequence). The CDR3 is 15 amino acids.